The 25 T cell receptor beta chains below come from one sample, sequenced in a study of graft-versus-host responses after intestinal transplantation. Co-plating was performed using around 200,000 CFSE-labeled responder cells and around 200,000 irradiated, violet-dye-labeled stimulator cells. Measured with immunoSEQ multiplex PCR; TCRdb has only the in-frame clones, and not every one. The repertoire holds 13,000 to 15,000 clones, with about two fifths as singletons. The specimen comprised alloreactive CD8+ T cells from a mixed lymphocyte reaction culture, sampled before intestinal transplant. Documented subset: CFSE-low proliferating T cells sorted from approximately six-day pre-transplant mixed lymphocyte reaction (GvH or HvG direction). The origin of the receptors is a human patient who received an intestinal transplant.

The rearrangement joins TRBV28 to TRBJ2-1, with 9 positions matching TRBD2. This CDR3 spans 15 amino acids. CDR1 and CDR2 from the germline V gene are MDHEN and SYDVKM. J gave up 1 base and V 5 bases, and 3 bases lay outside the gene matches. Here the CDR3 DNA reads TGTGCCAGCAGTATGCTAGCGGGGTCCTACAATGAGCAGTTCTTC. Residues: CASSMLAGSYNEQFF.

The rearrangement joins TRBV18 to TRBJ2-1, with 9 bases aligning to TRBD1. This CDR3 has 17 residues. V dropped 1 base and J dropped 4; count of bases not matched to a gene: 8. Germline CDR1 KGHSH, CDR2 LQKENI. This CDR3 reads CASSPQADRGGYNEQFF. The CDR3 DNA is TGTGCCAGCTCACCACAGGCGGACAGGGGTGGGTACAATGAGCAGTTCTTC.

This clone was recorded a few times. V is TRBV5-1 and J is TRBJ2-5; D is unresolved. The V end was cut by 0 bases, the J end by 1 base, with 10 bases between. The CDR3 is 15 residues long. Germline CDR1 is SGHRS and CDR2 is YFSETQ. The CDR3 protein is CASSLGGSSQETQYF. The CDR3 DNA reads TGCGCCAGCAGCTTGGGCGGCAGTTCCCAAGAGACCCAGTACTTC.

The chain recombines TRBV5-1 with TRBJ1-1; D unresolved. The CDR3 contains 14 residues. Germline CDR1 is SGHRS and CDR2 is YFSETQ. V was trimmed by 0 bases and J by 5 bases, leaving 11 bases between them. CDR3 bases: TGCGCCAGCAGCTTGGTATCAGGTGGAACTGAAGCTTTCTTT. It codes for CASSLVSGGTEAFF.

This clone was observed a few times. V is TRBV27 and J is TRBJ2-3; D is possibly TRBD1 (5 bases). Trimming removed 5 bases at V and 0 bases at J, with 18 bases between. This CDR3 region has 17 residues. Germline assignment: CDR1 MNHEY and CDR2 SMNVEV (reference sequence). As DNA, the CDR3 is TGTGCCAGCAGTCCGATCGACAGATATTCTAGCACAGATACGCAGTATTTT. Residues: CASSPIDRYSSTDTQYF.

The J gene is TRBJ2-1, the V gene TRBV30, with TRBD2 matching over 10 bases. Per germline, CDR1 GTSNPN and CDR2 SVGIG (reference sequence). The CDR3 consists of 15 residues. The trim removed 5 bases at V and 6 bases at J, leaving 10 bases unmatched. CDR3 amino acids: CAWELLAGGLNEQFF. DNA for the CDR3: TGTGCCTGGGAGCTTTTAGCGGGGGGTCTCAATGAGCAGTTCTTC.

The chain uses TRBV9 and TRBJ2-1; 7 bases match TRBD1. This CDR3 region has 15 residues. Germline values: CDR1 SGDLS, CDR2 YYNGEE. V gave up 0 bases and J gave up 4 bases; unmatched junction bases: 4. CDR3 in amino acids: CASSVEGTAYNEQFF. The DNA for the CDR3 is TGTGCCAGCAGCGTAGAGGGGACAGCTTACAATGAGCAGTTCTTC.

This clone was picked up a small number of times. This chain links TRBV6-1 with TRBJ2-1; possible D gene TRBD2, 6 bases. Germline values: CDR1 MNHNS, CDR2 SASEGT. Trimming stripped 9 bases from V and 8 bases from J, with 23 bases between. This CDR3 has 15 amino acids. CDR3 loop: CARSPPGSKKDEQFF. DNA of the CDR3: TGTGCCAGGAGTCCCCCCGGGAGTAAGAAGGATGAGCAGTTCTTC.

This clone occurred a few times. The gene calls are TRBV9 and TRBJ2-2; no definite D call. The germline V gene has CDR1 SGDLS and CDR2 YYNGEE. The CDR3 is made up of 12 amino acids. Trimming left V 7 bases short and J 7 bases short, with 11 bases between. The CDR3 is CASQKEIGELFF. The CDR3 bases are TGTGCCAGCCAAAAGGAGATCGGGGAGCTGTTTTTT. The full variable domain, its missing parts supplied by reference TRBV9 and TRBJ2-2, is DSGVTQTPKHLITATGQRVTLRCSPRSGDLSVYWYQQSLDQGLQFLIQYYNGEERAKGNILERFSAQQFPDLHSELNLSSLELGDSALYFCASQKEIGELFFGEGSRLTVL.

The chain has TRBV6-5 and TRBJ2-7; no clear D gene. Trimming took off 6 bases at V and 4 bases at J, with 13 bases between the two ends. From germline, CDR1 is MNHEY and CDR2 SVGAGI. The CDR3 totals 13 residues. CDR3 sequence (DNA): TGTGCCAGCAGCCCACGGCGGCCATACGAGCAGTACTTC. It yields the protein CASSPRRPYEQYF.

By share, this clone counts as medium-sized. The chain combines TRBV4-3 with TRBJ1-3; the D is unclear. V was cut by 0 bases and J by 0 bases, with 9 bases left in between. The CDR3 is 16 residues long. Germline values: CDR1 LGHNA, CDR2 YSLEER. The CDR3 region has the DNA TGCGCCAGCAGCCAAGATCTAGCCATCTCTGGAAACACCATATATTTT. Protein: CASSQDLAISGNTIYF.

In this sample, this clone turned up a few times. This chain links TRBV27 with TRBJ2-6; D gene unclear. The V end lost 3 bases, the J end lost 2 bases, and 5 bases lay between the germline ends. CDR3 length: 14 residues. CDR1 and CDR2 from the germline V gene are MNHEY and SMNVEV (reference sequence). The DNA of the CDR3 is TGTGCCAGCAGTTTCTCAGCTGGGGCCAACGTCCTGACTTTC. It is translated as CASSFSAGANVLTF.

This clone was detected only a few times. This chain connects TRBV6-6 to TRBJ1-2; TRBD1 is a possible D gene (5 bases). The CDR3 covers 10 residues. CDR1 and CDR2 from the germline V gene are MNHNY and SVGAGI (reference sequence). The V gene lost 9 bases and the J gene lost 5 bases, with 7 bases spanning the gap. The CDR3 DNA reads as TGTGCCAGTCAGGGATATGGCTACACCTTC. Translation gives CASQGYGYTF.

In this sample, this clone turned up a few times. Other nucleotide sequences in the sample specify the same CDR3. The chain's CDR3 is CASSPGTGSYEQYF. The DNA for the CDR3 is TGCGCCAGCAGCCCGGGGACAGGATCCTACGAGCAGTACTTC. V is TRBV5-1 and J is TRBJ2-7, with TRBD1 matching 8 bases. Trimming took 4 bases from V and 1 from J; bases not matched to a gene: 4. The CDR3 covers 14 residues. Germline V gene data show CDR1 as SGHRS and CDR2 as YFSETQ.

The V call is TRBV27, the J call TRBJ1-2; TRBD1 aligns across 9 bases. Germline CDR1 and CDR2: MNHEY and SMNVEV (reference sequence). V was pared by 6 bases and J by 6 bases, with 5 bases of the junction left unmatched. The CDR3 runs 13 residues. CDR3 protein: CASRTTGGDGYTF. CDR3 coding DNA: TGTGCCAGCAGGACAACAGGGGGCGATGGCTACACCTTC.

The J gene is TRBJ2-7, the V gene TRBV7-6; tentatively, D is TRBD1 (6 bases). The CDR3 runs 16 residues. The V gene lost 5 bases and the J gene lost 2 bases, with 19 bases spanning the gap. Germline assignment: CDR1 SGHVS and CDR2 FNYEAQ. CDR3 sequence (DNA): TGTGCCAGCAGCCAAGCAACTACGGGACAACCCTACGAGCAGTACTTC. This translates into CASSQATTGQPYEQYF.

The chain carries TRBV27 and TRBJ2-1; D is perhaps TRBD2 (6 bases). In germline, CDR1 is MNHEY, CDR2 SMNVEV (reference sequence). This CDR3 contains 14 residues. V was pared by 7 bases and J by 0 bases, with 10 bases between. CDR3 loop: CASTRAGSYNEQFF. The CDR3 DNA sequence: TGTGCCAGCACCCGAGCGGGCTCCTACAATGAGCAGTTCTTC.

Here the CDR3 reads CASSQDPAGVISDTQYF. The DNA of the CDR3 is TGCGCCAGCAGCCAAGATCCGGCAGGGGTCATTTCAGATACGCAGTATTTT. The chain joins TRBV4-3 to TRBJ2-3; possible D gene TRBD1, 6 bases. Trimming left V 0 bases short and J 4 bases short, with 17 bases between. Per germline, CDR1 LGHNA and CDR2 YSLEER. There are 17 residues in the CDR3.

The gene calls are TRBV5-1 and TRBJ1-6; D is unclear. Germline V gene sequence: CDR1 SGHRS, CDR2 YFSETQ. Deletions cut 0 bases from V and 4 bases from J, with 5 bases between. The CDR3 extends over 14 amino acids. CDR3 nucleotide sequence: TGCGCCAGCAGCTTGGAGAGATATAATTCACCCCTCCACTTT. This gives the protein CASSLERYNSPLHF.

The chain is built from TRBV4-1 and TRBJ2-1; D not resolved. Germline lookup yields CDR1 MGHRA and CDR2 YSYEKL. There are 15 residues in the CDR3. V was shortened by 0 bases and J by 3 bases, with 9 bases between the two germline ends. DNA of the CDR3: TGCGCCAGCAGCCAAGATCGTAACATCTACAATGAGCAGTTCTTC. It yields the protein CASSQDRNIYNEQFF.

This clone has a handful of counts. CDR3 protein: CASSIMDSGSYNEQFF. DNA of the CDR3: TGTGCCAGTAGTATTATGGATTCAGGGTCCTACAATGAGCAGTTCTTC. This chain connects TRBV19 to TRBJ2-1; D perhaps matches TRBD1 (5 bases). Trimming pared 3 bases from V and 1 base from J, leaving 13 bases between. The germline gives CDR1 LNHDA, CDR2 SQIVND (reference sequence). CDR3 length: 16 amino acids.

The chain links TRBV7-7 to TRBJ2-7; 7 bases fit TRBD1. The CDR3 has 14 residues. Germline CDR1 SSHAT, CDR2 FNYEAQ (reference sequence). After removal of 3 bases from V and 0 bases from J, the junction contained 2 bases not matched to a gene. As DNA, the CDR3 is TGTGCCAGCAGCTTGGGGACAGACTCCTACGAGCAGTACTTC. It specifies CASSLGTDSYEQYF.

The chain uses TRBV11-2 and TRBJ2-7; TRBD2 agrees at 10 bases. CDR1 and CDR2 from the germline V gene are SGHAT and FQNNGV. This CDR3 spans 19 amino acids. Trimming at V came to 4 bases and at J to 4 bases, leaving 19 bases not matched to a gene. CDR3 DNA: TGTGCCAGCAGCTCGCGGACAGAGATTCTTCTAGCGGGAGCGTACGAGCAGTACTTC. This translates into CASSSRTEILLAGAYEQYF.

This clone was seen at least ten times. The J gene is TRBJ2-7, the V gene TRBV28; TRBD1 aligns across 8 bases. This CDR3 has 14 amino acids. Germline V gene sequence: CDR1 MDHEN, CDR2 SYDVKM. Trimming took 6 bases from V and 4 from J; bases not matched to a gene: 8. The CDR3 sequence: CASSPGQGGYEQYF. CDR3 nucleotides: TGTGCCAGCAGCCCCGGACAGGGTGGGTACGAGCAGTACTTC.

This clone appeared a few times. V usage is TRBV7-8 and J usage is TRBJ2-7; 10 nucleotides agree with TRBD2. J gave up 3 bases and V 2 bases, and 4 bases lay outside the gene matches. CDR1 SGHVS and CDR2 FQNEAQ come from the germline V gene. The CDR3 contains 15 residues. CDR3 sequence reads: CASSLTPSGSYEQYF. CDR3 DNA sequence: TGTGCCAGCAGCTTAACGCCTAGCGGGAGCTACGAGCAGTACTTC. Complete variable domain (other parts from reference TRBV7-8 and TRBJ2-7): GAGVSQSPRYKVAKRGQDVALRCDPISGHVSLFWYQQALGQGPEFLTYFQNEAQLDKSGLPSDRFFAERPEGSVSTLKIQRTQQEDSAVYLCASSLTPSGSYEQYFGPGTRLTVT.